One and the same sample provided the 11 T cell receptor beta chains below, sequenced in a study of T cells in Graves' hyperthyroidism and ophthalmopathy. The TCR beta CDR3 regions underwent amplification using RNA transcripts as the source. Initially, a first-round RT-PCR of the TCR CDR3 employed the HTBI primer set. MiXCR, run by TCRdb on the multiplex PCR reads, gives a single entry per CDR3 protein. Among approximately 95,000 distinct CDR3 sequences listed, 35% to 50% were seen once. The sample taken for sequencing was peripheral blood or thyroid tissue (not recorded which). The source of these receptors is a woman in her thirties with Graves' hyperthyroidism.

In this sample, this clonotype turned up many times. The J gene is TRBJ1-1, the V gene TRBV19; perhaps TRBD1 as D (5 bases). This CDR3 spans 11 amino acids. Trimming shortened V by 10 bases and J by 10 bases, and 16 bases separated the two germline ends. The germline gives CDR1 LNHDA, CDR2 SQIVND (reference sequence). The CDR3 DNA sequence: TGTGCCACCGTCGCAGGGCTGCGAGCTTTCTTT. It codes for CATVAGLRAFF.

This clonotype occurred many times. The chain recombines TRBV10-3 with TRBJ2-3, with D possibly matching TRBD1 (6 bases). In germline, CDR1 is ENHRY, CDR2 SYGVKD. V shed 3 bases and J shed 4 bases, with 11 bases lying between them. CDR3 size: 14 residues. CDR3 in amino acids: CAISDLRGADTQYF. The CDR3 coding sequence is TGTGCCATCAGTGACCTCAGGGGTGCAGATACGCAGTATTTT.

This clonotype showed up many times. The junction and the germline gene differ at one end; a read error may be behind it. This rearrangement joins TRBV4-2 to TRBJ2-7; no definite D call. CDR3 length: 15 residues. In germline, CDR1 is LGHNA, CDR2 YNFKEQ. CDR3 bases: TGTGCCAGCAGCCAAGTCGTCCCAAGCTCCAACGAGCAGTACTTC. Protein sequence: CASSQVVPSSNEQYF.

This clonotype was recorded at least ten times. The V call is TRBV20-1, the J call TRBJ2-7; D might be TRBD2 (6 bases). The CDR3 has 14 amino acids. V lost 2 bases, J lost 5 bases, and 16 bases lay in between. Germline V gene lookup returns CDR1 DFQATT and CDR2 SNEGSKA (reference sequence). The CDR3 protein is CSARPRTKINEQYF. The DNA of the CDR3 is TGCAGTGCTAGACCTAGGACTAAGATCAACGAGCAGTACTTC.

The chain is built from TRBV11-2 and TRBJ2-7, with 7 nucleotides matching TRBD2. The CDR3 consists of 15 residues. The V and J ends lost 7 bases and 1 base, in that order; junction bases with no gene match: 10. Germline lookup yields CDR1 SGHAT and CDR2 FQNNGV. The DNA of the CDR3 is TGTGCCAGCACCGTTGTGGCTAGCGGATCCTACGAGCAGTACTTC. This sequence encodes CASTVVASGSYEQYF.

This clonotype showed up many times. The chain uses TRBV27 and TRBJ2-5; 8 bases line up with TRBD2. Per germline, CDR1 MNHEY and CDR2 SMNVEV (reference sequence). The length of the CDR3 is 14 residues. With 4 bases clipped from V and 5 bases from J, the junction kept 6 bases outside the gene matches. The CDR3 protein is CASSSGLVRETQYF. DNA for the CDR3: TGTGCCAGCAGTTCGGGACTAGTTCGTGAGACCCAGTACTTC.

This clonotype was found many times. The J gene is TRBJ2-2, the V gene TRBV9, with 7 bases identical to TRBD2. Germline-derived CDR1 and CDR2 are SGDLS and YYNGEE. This CDR3 contains 18 residues. With V trimmed by 0 bases and J by 3 bases, 11 bases remained unmatched. The CDR3 sequence: CASSVDPNAGAYTGELFF. The CDR3 DNA sequence: TGTGCCAGCAGCGTAGACCCCAACGCGGGAGCGTACACCGGGGAGCTGTTTTTT.

This chain connects TRBV6-6 to TRBJ2-7, with 7 bases identical to TRBD1. The CDR3 length is 14 residues. V was pared by 7 bases and J by 0 bases, with 6 bases of the junction left unmatched. CDR1 and CDR2 from the germline V gene are MNHNY and SVGAGI (reference sequence). Here the CDR3 reads CASTGTASSYEQYF. The DNA for the CDR3 is TGTGCCAGCACCGGGACAGCGAGCTCCTACGAGCAGTACTTC.

The chain has TRBV5-1 and TRBJ2-7; a weak D match, TRBD1 (6 bases). V gave up 5 bases and J gave up 5 bases, with 14 bases separating them. Germline assignment: CDR1 SGHRS and CDR2 YFSETQ. The CDR3 contains 13 residues. The CDR3, as DNA: TGCGCCAGCAGACAGGGTCCGGTCCACGAGCAGTACTTC. This sequence encodes CASRQGPVHEQYF.

Many counts were recorded for this clonotype. The V call is TRBV18, the J call TRBJ2-6; no clear D gene. Germline V gives CDR1 KGHSH, CDR2 LQKENI. This CDR3 comprises 14 residues. The V end was cut by 0 bases, the J end by 4 bases, with 4 bases between. The CDR3 is CASSPPAGANVLTF. The CDR3 DNA is TGTGCCAGCTCACCACCTGCCGGGGCCAACGTCCTGACTTTC. The full variable domain, its missing parts supplied by reference TRBV18 and TRBJ2-6, is NAGVMQNPRHLVRRRGQEARLRCSPMKGHSHVYWYRQLPEEGLKFMVYLQKENIIDESGMPKERFSAEFPKEGPSILRIQQVVRGDSAAYFCASSPPAGANVLTFGAGSRLTVL.

This clonotype was detected ten times or more. V gene TRBV13 combines with J gene TRBJ1-2, with D hard to call. Per germline, CDR1 PRHDT and CDR2 FYEKMQ (reference sequence). The length of the CDR3 is 14 residues. V lost 5 bases to trimming and J lost 3 bases, with 13 bases between them. CDR3 region: CASSPLRNDYGYTF. The CDR3 DNA reads as TGTGCCAGCAGCCCACTAAGGAATGACTATGGCTACACCTTC.